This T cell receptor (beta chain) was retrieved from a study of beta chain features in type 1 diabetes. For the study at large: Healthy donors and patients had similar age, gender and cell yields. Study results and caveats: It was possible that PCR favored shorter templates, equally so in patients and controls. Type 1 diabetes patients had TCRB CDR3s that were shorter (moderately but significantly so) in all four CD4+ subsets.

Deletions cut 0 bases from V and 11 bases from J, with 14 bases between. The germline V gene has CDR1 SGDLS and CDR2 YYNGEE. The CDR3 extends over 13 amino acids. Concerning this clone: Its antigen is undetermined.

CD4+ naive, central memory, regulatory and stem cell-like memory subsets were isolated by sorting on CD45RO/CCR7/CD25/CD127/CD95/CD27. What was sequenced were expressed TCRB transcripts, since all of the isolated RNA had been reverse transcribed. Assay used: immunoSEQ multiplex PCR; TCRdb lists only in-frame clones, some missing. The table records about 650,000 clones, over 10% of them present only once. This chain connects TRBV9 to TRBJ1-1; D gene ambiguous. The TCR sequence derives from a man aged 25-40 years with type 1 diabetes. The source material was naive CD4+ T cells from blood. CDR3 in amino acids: CASSVVGSGEAFF. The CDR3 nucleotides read TGTGCCAGCAGCGTAGTAGGCTCTGGTGAGGCTTTCTTT.